This T cell receptor beta chain was found in a study of cytomegalovirus exposure and HLA in healthy donors. Study conclusions and caveats: A later analysis reported that several of the most significant clusters appeared to be linked to common viral pathogens, among them Epstein-Barr virus. The number of N-insertions in an Asian-associated ancestry cluster was reportedly below the 666-donor mean in a later analysis.

The PCR was carried out with 60 Vbeta primers and 13 Jbeta primers. The method was immunoSEQ multiplex PCR; TCRdb's version includes in-frame clones alone and lacks a portion of them. Here the sample spans around 99,000 clones, 77% being singletons. A word on this clone: Antigen: not known.

Germline loops: CDR1 SQVTM, CDR2 ANQGSEA. V was cut by 4 bases and J by 5 bases, with 14 bases left in between. This CDR3 spans 13 amino acids. The TCR originated in a man aged 45-60 years in good health and CMV-seropositive. Sequences were obtained from PBMCs. V gene TRBV29-1 combines with J gene TRBJ1-1; perhaps TRBD1 as D (5 bases). CDR3 residues: CSVVGQGWTEAFF. The CDR3 coding sequence is TGCAGCGTTGTCGGCCAGGGATGGACTGAAGCTTTCTTT.